The 26 T cell receptor beta chains given below trace back to one sample, sequenced in a study of post-analysis software for immune sequencing data. General observations from the study: Elevated frequency relative to controls characterized roughly 5 TRBV segments in patients, TRBV5-6, TRBV5-1 and TRBV20-1 among them.

The antigens for these receptors are not known. The TCR beta cDNA libraries carried unique molecular identifiers. TCRdb re-derived calls from the PCR reads in MiXCR, one entry per CDR3 protein. The sample lists more than 450,000 distinct CDR3 sequences, under 40% seen once, with roughly 6% in the top ten. Sample: blood. Receptor source: a girl aged 2-17 years with multiple sclerosis.

The chain employs TRBV3-1 and TRBJ2-5; unclear D gene. This CDR3 spans 15 amino acids. Germline V gene sequence: CDR1 LGHDT, CDR2 YNNKEL (reference sequence). The V and J ends lost 2 bases and 0 bases respectively, with 10 bases between them. The CDR3 DNA is TGTGCCAGCAGCCAACCCCCTCCATACCAAGAGACCCAGTACTTC. Translation gives CASSQPPPYQETQYF.

The chain recombines TRBV7-2 with TRBJ1-5; D remains unclear. Trimming left V 2 bases short and J 7 bases short, with 9 bases between. Germline V gene data show CDR1 as SGHTA and CDR2 as FQGNSA. CDR3 length: 13 residues. The CDR3 DNA follows: TGTGCCAGCAGCTTATTGGTTGGACAGCCCCAGCATTTT. Translated, it gives CASSLLVGQPQHF.

The genes are TRBV14 and TRBJ2-5, with a weak D call TRBD2 (6 bases). Trimming removed 1 base from V and 5 bases from J, with 14 bases in between. This CDR3 region has 15 residues. Germline V gives CDR1 SGHDN, CDR2 FVKESK. CDR3 sequence: CASSQGVRGEETQYF. CDR3 nucleotides: TGTGCCAGCAGCCAAGGGGTGCGGGGCGAGGAGACCCAGTACTTC.

As to this clonotype: The junction departs from germline at one end; a sequencing error may be responsible. DNA of the CDR3: TGTGCCAGCAGCTTTGGGACAGGCTCCCACAATGAGCAGTTCTTC. It specifies CASSFGTGSHNEQFF. This sequence joins TRBV7-9 and TRBJ2-1, with 8 bases fitting TRBD1. Germline CDR1 is SEHNR and CDR2 is FQNEAQ (reference sequence). The CDR3 is 15 residues long.

The CDR3, as DNA: TGTGCCAGCAGCGGAGGGACAGGGGGTTTCTTCTCGGCCACAGATACGCAGTATTTT. Its translation is CASSGGTGGFFSATDTQYF. This chain uses TRBV3-1 with TRBJ2-3; 11 bases fit TRBD1. V shed 5 bases, J shed 2 bases, and the junction held 15 bases outside the gene matches. Germline CDR1 is LGHDT and CDR2 is YNNKEL (reference sequence). The CDR3 has 19 residues.

The rearrangement joins TRBV5-1 to TRBJ1-2, with D uncertain. V gave up 1 base and J gave up 13 bases, with 14 bases separating them. CDR1 and CDR2 (germline): SGHRS, YFSETQ. This CDR3 is built from 12 residues. DNA for the CDR3: TGCGCCAGCAGCTTGAACTCAGAAGATGGCACCTTC. Encoded protein: CASSLNSEDGTF.

The chain employs TRBV5-1 and TRBJ2-5; the match to TRBD1 covers 10 bases. V shed 4 bases and J 5 bases; nucleotides not matched to a gene: 8. The CDR3 has 15 residues. Germline CDR1 is SGHRS and CDR2 is YFSETQ. In DNA form, the CDR3 reads TGCGCCAGCAGCGGGGAGACAGGGGGCTCGGAGACCCAGTACTTC. It is translated as CASSGETGGSETQYF.

This chain connects TRBV6-5 to TRBJ2-1, with D unclear. There are 12 residues in the CDR3. V gave up 0 bases and J gave up 7 bases, with 4 bases separating them. CDR1 and CDR2 (germline): MNHEY, SVGAGI. CDR3: CASSYSWNEQFF. The CDR3 DNA reads TGTGCCAGCAGTTACTCGTGGAATGAGCAGTTCTTC.

Only a few counts were recorded for this clonotype. This chain connects TRBV20-1 to TRBJ1-4; D gene ambiguous. From germline, CDR1 is DFQATT and CDR2 SNEGSKA (reference sequence). V gave up 7 bases and J gave up 7 bases, with 13 bases separating them. The CDR3 spans 12 residues. The CDR3 here is CSVEGGSEKLFF. The DNA for the CDR3 is TGCAGTGTGGAGGGAGGAAGTGAAAAACTGTTTTTT.

This clonotype was seen many times. The chain carries TRBV12-3 or TRBV12-4 and TRBJ1-5; the match to TRBD1 covers 7 bases. The CDR3 length is 13 residues. The trim removed 7 bases at V and 4 bases at J, leaving 4 bases unmatched. DNA for the CDR3: TGTGCCAGCACCGGGACAGATAATCAGCCCCAGCATTTT. As protein: CASTGTDNQPQHF.

This clonotype came up a few times. V gene TRBV11-2 combines with J gene TRBJ2-7; D perhaps matches TRBD2 (6 bases). CDR3 length: 16 residues. Germline CDR1 SGHAT, CDR2 FQNNGV. V was cut by 6 bases and J by 0 bases, with 18 bases left in between. This CDR3 is CASRHWGRESSYEQYF. As DNA, the CDR3 is TGTGCCAGCAGACACTGGGGCCGGGAGAGCTCCTACGAGCAGTACTTC.

The chain combines TRBV20-1 with TRBJ1-1, with D possibly TRBD1 on 6 matching bases. The CDR3 sequence is 14 residues long. With 5 bases removed from V and 3 bases from J, the gap between germline ends came to 16 bases. Germline loops: CDR1 DFQATT, CDR2 SNEGSKA (reference sequence). CDR3 sequence reads: CSAHLTGRYTEAFF. The CDR3 coding sequence is TGCAGTGCTCACCTTACAGGGCGTTACACTGAAGCTTTCTTT.

This clonotype was seen only a few times. The V gene is TRBV7-3, the J gene TRBJ2-1; possibly TRBD2 for D (7 bases). Per germline, CDR1 SGHTA and CDR2 FQGTGA. This CDR3 is 15 amino acids long. The V end was cut by 0 bases, the J end by 7 bases, with 13 bases between. The CDR3 region is CASSLTGGRLNEQFF. The CDR3 DNA is TGTGCCAGCAGCTTAACCGGGGGGCGTTTGAATGAGCAGTTCTTC.

The CDR3 sequence is CASSLEGAHNQPQHF. CDR3 nucleotides: TGCGCCAGCAGCTTGGAGGGGGCCCACAATCAGCCCCAGCATTTT. The chain is built from TRBV5-1 and TRBJ1-5; 7 bases are a match to TRBD1. Unmatched junction bases numbered 3, after V lost 0 bases and J lost 3 bases. The CDR3 has 15 residues. CDR1 is SGHRS and CDR2 is YFSETQ in the germline V gene.

This clonotype has only a few counts. The chain couples TRBV5-1 to TRBJ2-1; D uncertain. CDR1 is SGHRS, CDR2 YFSETQ, per germline. This CDR3 comprises 13 residues. V gave up 4 bases and J gave up 9 bases, with 14 bases separating them. DNA of the CDR3: TGCGCCAGCAGCCCGGACGCCACGGGTGAGCAGTTCTTC. Translation: CASSPDATGEQFF.

The chain is built from TRBV2 and TRBJ2-1; D not resolved. CDR3 length: 12 residues. CDR1 is SNHLY, CDR2 FYNNEI, per germline. The V end lost 3 bases, the J end lost 8 bases, and 8 bases lay between the germline ends. The CDR3 protein is CASSDGGDEQFF. The CDR3 coding sequence is TGTGCCAGCAGTGATGGTGGGGATGAGCAGTTCTTC. The full variable domain, completed using reference TRBV2 and TRBJ2-1, is EPEVTQTPSHQVTQMGQEVILRCVPISNHLYFYWYRQILGQKVEFLVSFYNNEISEKSEIFDDQFSVERPDGSNFTLKIRSTKLEDSAMYFCASSDGGDEQFFGPGTRLTVL.

J is TRBJ2-4 and V is TRBV28, with D maybe TRBD2 (6 bases). Germline V lookup: CDR1 MDHEN, CDR2 SYDVKM. The CDR3 extends over 16 amino acids. V was cut by 3 bases and J by 6 bases, with 18 bases left in between. As DNA, the CDR3 is TGTGCCAGCAGTTTCTCAATGACGGGGGTTGGAAACATTCAGTACTTC. It yields the protein CASSFSMTGVGNIQYF.

This clonotype turned up a few times. J is TRBJ2-3 and V is TRBV7-2, with D perhaps TRBD2 (6 bases). The germline V and J ends were trimmed by 4 bases and 3 bases, with 17 bases remaining between them. The CDR3 runs 16 residues. Germline V gives CDR1 SGHTA, CDR2 FQGNSA. The CDR3: CASSSRRLVLTDTQYF. The CDR3 nucleotides are TGTGCCAGCAGCTCCCGGAGACTAGTTCTGACAGATACGCAGTATTTT.

The table lists this clonotype with a few counts. J is TRBJ2-4 and V is TRBV6-1; D is perhaps TRBD1 (6 bases). The end of the DNA aligns better with TRBJ2-7, so the J call may be wrong. The CDR3 is 14 amino acids. Germline CDR1 is MNHNS and CDR2 is SASEGT. The CDR3: CASSEVGTIYEQYF. CDR3 coding DNA: TGTGCCAGCAGTGAAGTAGGGACAATCTACGAGCAGTACTTC.

This clonotype occurred once. The chain joins TRBV7-3 to TRBJ2-2, with 12 bases fitting TRBD2. V trimming: 5 bases; J trimming: 4 bases; junction bases outside the gene matches: 5. The CDR3 covers 16 residues. The germline V gene encodes CDR1 SGHTA and CDR2 FQGTGA. The CDR3: CASSASGGARTGELFF. The CDR3 nucleotides read TGTGCCAGCAGCGCTAGCGGGGGGGCCCGCACCGGGGAGCTGTTTTTT.

This rearrangement joins TRBV12-3 or TRBV12-4 to TRBJ1-1; D call uncertain. The CDR3 is 13 residues long. V lost 6 bases and J 0 bases, leaving 8 bases between the germline ends. Written as DNA, the CDR3 is TGTGCCAGCAGCCACCGTTTGAACACTGAAGCTTTCTTT. Amino acids: CASSHRLNTEAFF.

This chain links TRBV6-6 with TRBJ1-1; D is ambiguous. The CDR3 contains 14 residues. V gave up 2 bases and J gave up 1 base, with 8 bases separating them. In germline, CDR1 is MNHNY, CDR2 SVGAGI (reference sequence). The CDR3 spells CASSYAGWNTEAFF. The CDR3 DNA reads TGTGCCAGCAGTTACGCTGGTTGGAACACTGAAGCTTTCTTT.

The sample holds a few counts of this clonotype. The V call is TRBV2, the J call TRBJ1-6; weak D call: TRBD1 (6 bases). Germline CDR1 is SNHLY and CDR2 is FYNNEI. Trimming left V 7 bases short and J 11 bases short, with 18 bases between. The CDR3 is made up of 14 amino acids. The DNA for the CDR3 is TGTGCCAGCATCGGGGGGGCCCCTGGGACACCCCTCCACTTT. Amino acids: CASIGGAPGTPLHF.

J is TRBJ1-2 and V is TRBV20-1, with TRBD1 as a possible D gene (5 bases). The germline gives CDR1 DFQATT, CDR2 SNEGSKA (reference sequence). The CDR3 is 14 amino acids. Trimming pared 0 bases from V and 0 bases from J, leaving 8 bases between. The CDR3 is CSARDRVANYGYTF. CDR3 sequence (DNA): TGCAGTGCTAGAGACAGGGTTGCTAACTATGGCTACACCTTC.

This clonotype was counted a few times. J is TRBJ1-2 and V is TRBV6-6, with 8 bases aligning to TRBD1. The CDR3 loop spans 14 amino acids. Looked up from germline, CDR1 is MNHNY and CDR2 is SVGAGI (reference sequence). V shed 2 bases and J 6 bases; nucleotides not matched to a gene: 5. DNA of the CDR3: TGTGCCAGCAGTTACGGTACAGGGGGGAATGGCTACACCTTC. This sequence encodes CASSYGTGGNGYTF.

The V call is TRBV20-1, the J call TRBJ2-1, with 7 bases aligning to TRBD1. With 0 bases clipped from V and 7 bases from J, the junction kept 9 bases outside the gene matches. Germline CDR1 is DFQATT and CDR2 is SNEGSKA (reference sequence). This CDR3 has 15 amino acids. CDR3 in amino acids: CSAREARGRVNEQFF. CDR3 DNA: TGCAGTGCTAGAGAGGCTAGGGGGCGCGTTAATGAGCAGTTCTTC.